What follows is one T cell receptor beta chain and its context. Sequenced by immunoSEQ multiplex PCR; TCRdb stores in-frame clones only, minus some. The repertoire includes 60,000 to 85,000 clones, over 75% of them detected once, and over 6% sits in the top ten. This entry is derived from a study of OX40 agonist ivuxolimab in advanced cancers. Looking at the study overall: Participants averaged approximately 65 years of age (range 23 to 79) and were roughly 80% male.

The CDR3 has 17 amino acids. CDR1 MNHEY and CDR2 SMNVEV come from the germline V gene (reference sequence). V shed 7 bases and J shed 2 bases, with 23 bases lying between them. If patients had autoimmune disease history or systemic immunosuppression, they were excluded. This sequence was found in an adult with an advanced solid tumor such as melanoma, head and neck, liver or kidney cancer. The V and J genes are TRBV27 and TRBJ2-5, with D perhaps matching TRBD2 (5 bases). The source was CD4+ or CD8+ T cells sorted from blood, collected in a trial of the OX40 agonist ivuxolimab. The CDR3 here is CASTTPWRAPRQETQYF. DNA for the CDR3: TGTGCCAGCACCACCCCTTGGCGGGCCCCCCGACAAGAGACCCAGTACTTC.